This TCR beta chain originates from a study of regulatory T cells in long-lasting Graves disease. The sample's time point: newly diagnosed GD, antithyroid drugs for less than 3 months. PBMCs provided the RNA from which the TCR library was made. This clonotype was detected many times. Germline V gene sequence: CDR1 DFQATT, CDR2 SNEGSKA (reference sequence). V lost 6 bases to trimming and J lost 5 bases; unmatched junction nucleotides: 7. The CDR3 sequence is 14 residues long. Libraries of TCR beta came from iRepertoire HTBI primers plus Arm-PCR of CDR3 regions. TCRdb reanalysed the multiplex PCR reads using MiXCR and keeps one entry per CDR3 protein. The table records roughly 510,000 distinct CDR3 sequences, about 16% of them present only once. The same sample was also used in a study of T cells in Graves' hyperthyroidism and ophthalmopathy.

The V and J genes are TRBV20-1 and TRBJ2-1; 10 bases match TRBD2. This specimen consisted of peripheral blood mononuclear cells (PBMCs), obtained at new diagnosis, from a patient treated with antithyroid drugs. This TCR was recovered from a man aged 18 to 30 with Graves disease. The CDR3 nucleotides are TGCAGTGCCCTAGCGGGAGAGATGAACAATGAGCAGTTCTTC. Translating it yields CSALAGEMNNEQFF.